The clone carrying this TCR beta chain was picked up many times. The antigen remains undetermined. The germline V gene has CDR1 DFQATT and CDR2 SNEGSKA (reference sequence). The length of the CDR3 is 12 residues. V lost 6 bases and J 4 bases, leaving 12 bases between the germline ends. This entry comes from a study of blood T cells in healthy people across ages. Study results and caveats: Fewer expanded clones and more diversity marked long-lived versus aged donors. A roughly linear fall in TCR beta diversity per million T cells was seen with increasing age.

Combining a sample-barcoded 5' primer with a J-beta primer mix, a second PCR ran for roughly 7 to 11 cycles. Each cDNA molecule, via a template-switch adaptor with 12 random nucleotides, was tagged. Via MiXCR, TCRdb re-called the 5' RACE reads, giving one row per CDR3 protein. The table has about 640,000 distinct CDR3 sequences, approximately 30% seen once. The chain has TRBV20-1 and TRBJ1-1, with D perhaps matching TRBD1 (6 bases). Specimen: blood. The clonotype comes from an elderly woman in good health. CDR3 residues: CSATGQTTEAFF. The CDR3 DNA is TGCAGTGCAACCGGACAGACCACTGAAGCTTTCTTT.